These 10 T cell receptor beta chains were all obtained from the same sample, sequenced in a study of a mutant IDH1 vaccine in newly diagnosed glioma. The time point: week 35, safety follow-up. The investigators gave 300 ug of mutant IDH1 20-mer peptide in each vaccine dose, together with topical imiquimod. Here immunoSEQ multiplex PCR was the method, and the copy in TCRdb shows in-frame clones only, minus some. Found here are tens of thousands of clones, less than 80% of them singletons; the top ten hold 12%. These receptors lack a known antigen. The specimen was PBMCs, collected from a glioma patient whose treatment included an IDH1 peptide vaccine. The receptors come from a man aged 35 to 55 with glioma.

The table lists this clone with a few counts. The V gene is TRBV12-5, the J gene TRBJ2-1, with 10 bases that match TRBD2. Looked up from germline, CDR1 is LGHNT and CDR2 is FRNRAP. The V segment lost 5 bases and the J segment 5 bases; nucleotides outside the gene matches: 15. The CDR3 runs 18 residues. In DNA form, the CDR3 reads TGTGCTAGTGGTCCCCAAGAAAGGACTAGCGGTCTCCACAATGAGCAGTTCTTC. It codes for CASGPQERTSGLHNEQFF.

A few counts support this clone. V is TRBV30 and J is TRBJ2-2; D unclear. With 8 bases removed from V and 6 bases from J, the gap between germline ends came to 10 bases. The CDR3 runs to 11 residues. In germline, CDR1 is GTSNPN, CDR2 SVGIG (reference sequence). The CDR3 sequence: CAGSWSGELFF. The CDR3 nucleotides are TGTGCCGGGTCATGGTCCGGGGAGCTGTTTTTT.

The genes are TRBV5-1 and TRBJ2-1; possibly TRBD1 for D (6 bases). The germline gives CDR1 SGHRS, CDR2 YFSETQ. Trimming pared 2 bases from V and 2 bases from J, leaving 14 bases between. The CDR3 is made up of 16 amino acids. Written as DNA, the CDR3 is TGCGCCAGCAGCTTAGATGGGACAACAACCTACAATGAGCAGTTCTTC. Its protein is CASSLDGTTTYNEQFF.

Only a few counts were recorded for this clone. The chain is built from TRBV19 and TRBJ1-1; the D gene is possibly TRBD1 (6 bases). The germline V gene has CDR1 LNHDA and CDR2 SQIVND (reference sequence). V shed 3 bases and J shed 2 bases, with 13 bases lying between them. CDR3 length: 15 amino acids. The CDR3 DNA follows: TGTGCCAGTAGTATGGGGGCAGGGTTAAACACTGAAGCTTTCTTT. Protein product: CASSMGAGLNTEAFF.

The rearrangement links TRBV11-2 to TRBJ2-2; D remains ambiguous. V dropped 5 bases and J dropped 0 bases, with 4 bases sitting between them. Germline assignment: CDR1 SGHAT and CDR2 FQNNGV. The CDR3 has 13 amino acids. The CDR3 sequence: CASSPTNTGELFF. The CDR3 DNA is TGTGCCAGCAGCCCTACGAACACCGGGGAGCTGTTTTTT.

This rearrangement joins TRBV7-2 to TRBJ1-3; maybe TRBD1 (6 bases). Trimming shortened V by 1 base and J by 4 bases, and 11 bases separated the two germline ends. The length of the CDR3 is 15 residues. Germline values: CDR1 SGHTA, CDR2 FQGNSA. The CDR3 sequence is CASSLVAGAGNTIYF. The CDR3, as DNA: TGTGCCAGCAGCTTAGTGGCAGGGGCCGGAAACACCATATATTTT.

The chain employs TRBV2 and TRBJ1-6; 9 bases map to TRBD1. This CDR3 contains 16 residues. The germline gives CDR1 SNHLY, CDR2 FYNNEI. J gave up 10 bases and V 6 bases, and 13 bases lay outside the gene matches. CDR3 loop: CASRDFRTGERSPLHF. The CDR3 nucleotides are TGTGCCAGCAGGGACTTCCGGACAGGGGAACGGTCACCCCTCCACTTT.

The rearrangement links TRBV19 to TRBJ1-3; 11 bases are shared with TRBD1. The CDR3 spans 14 residues. The V gene's germline CDR1 is LNHDA and CDR2 SQIVND (reference sequence). V gave up 7 bases and J gave up 6 bases; unmatched junction bases: 5. The CDR3 region is CASNTGQGVNTIYF. The CDR3 DNA reads as TGTGCCAGTAATACGGGACAGGGGGTAAACACCATATATTTT.

This rearrangement joins TRBV29-1 to TRBJ1-1; D possibly corresponds to TRBD1 (5 bases). CDR3 length: 12 amino acids. V lost 5 bases and J lost 7, with 14 bases in between. Germline assignment: CDR1 SQVTM and CDR2 ANQGSEA. This CDR3 is CSVNRNPNEAFF. CDR3 in DNA: TGCAGCGTTAACAGGAATCCGAATGAAGCTTTCTTT.

J is TRBJ2-7 and V is TRBV5-1; 12 bases are a match to TRBD2. CDR3 length equals 15 residues. Per germline, CDR1 SGHRS and CDR2 YFSETQ. The ends lost 3 bases at V and 4 bases at J; junction bases unmatched: 5. The CDR3 is CASSSGLAGTYEQYF. CDR3 nucleotide sequence: TGCGCCAGCAGCTCTGGACTAGCGGGGACTTACGAGCAGTACTTC.